This T cell receptor (beta chain) was recovered during a study of blood T cell repertoires in COVID-19 (dated by TCRdb to between 2020 and 2021). About the investigation overall: Collaborator samples came from the United States, Italy and Spain and covered acute and convalescent phases of COVID-19. The material from the prospective study consisted of cDNA or gDNA derived from T cells, B-cell-depleted T cells, or PBMCs. The dataset comprised deeply sampled blood TCRbeta repertoires from subjects exposed to, actively infected with, or recovered from COVID-19. A freely available public database, intended as a resource for researchers studying the immune response to SARS-CoV-2, is where the repertoires were released. The samples were drawn from the first 160 participants of the ongoing ImmuneRACE study and from some 1,300 subjects provided by 6 global collaborators. Sample metadata almost always included a de-identified subject ID, COVID-19 status, age in years and sex. Where HLA class I and class II types were available, the types were taken from metadata supplied by the sample provider, not from assay-based typing. The investigation overall reported the following: The amount of clinical and demographic metadata varied by source and participant and was provided uncurated.

Each collaborating institution followed its own protocols to collect whole blood in K2EDTA tubes. For TCRbeta analysis, collaborators shipped samples as frozen whole blood, isolated PBMCs, or DNA extracted from either of those sample types. TCRbeta CDR3 regions were amplified from genomic DNA using the immunoSEQ Assay, a bias-controlled multiplex PCR. On the study's bioinformatics: The number of nucleated cells in each sample was estimated by amplification of reference gene primers within the assay. To quantify the absolute abundance of each unique TCRbeta CDR3 rearrangement, sequence reads were collapsed and filtered. For each sample, productive Simpson clonality was calculated by taking the square root of Simpson's diversity index across productive rearrangements. Held by TCRdb, this immuneACCESS table contains in-frame sequences only and omits some clones. Under half of the omission traces to an unresolved V gene where checked; the cause of the rest is unknown. V, J and clone size are those of that table, while D and trimming were read from the DNA. The sample contains under 45,000 clones, about 86% of them found a single time. Of the sample, just under 45% falls within the top ten clones.

Note on this clone: The target of this receptor is not known. Base qualities are not provided; no much larger clone lies one nucleotide away.

There are 14 amino acids in the CDR3, from cysteine to phenylalanine inclusive. The entry retains the CDR3 DNA only, 42 bases that are in frame from base 1. For this chain, trimming is 7 bases at the V end and 2 bases at the J end, and the number of junction bases without a gene match is 5. The germline V gene provides CDR1 SQVTM and CDR2 ANQGSEA. This TCR was sampled from a woman older than 75 with active or convalescent COVID-19. The chain was built from TRBV29-1 and TRBJ2-3; TRBD2 fits 11 bases in the junction. The sample comprised peripheral blood. The sequenced DNA: TGCAGCGCTCCACTAGCGGGAGCCACAGATACGCAGTATTTT. It codes for CSAPLAGATDTQYF.